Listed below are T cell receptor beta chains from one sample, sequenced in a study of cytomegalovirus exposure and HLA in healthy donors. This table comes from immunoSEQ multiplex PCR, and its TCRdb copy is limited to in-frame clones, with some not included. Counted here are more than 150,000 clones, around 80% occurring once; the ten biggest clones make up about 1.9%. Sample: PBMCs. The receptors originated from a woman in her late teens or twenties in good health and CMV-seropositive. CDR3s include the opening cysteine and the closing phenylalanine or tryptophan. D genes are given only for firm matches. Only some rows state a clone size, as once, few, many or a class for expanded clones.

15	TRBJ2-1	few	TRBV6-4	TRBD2	TGTGCCAGCAGTGCGTCGAGCGGGGATTACAATGAGCAGTTCTTC	CASSASSGDYNEQFF
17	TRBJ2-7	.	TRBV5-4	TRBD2	TGTGCCAGCAGCGTCCTAGCGGGGGGGCCGAGCTCCTACGAGCAGTACTTC	CASSVLAGGPSSYEQYF
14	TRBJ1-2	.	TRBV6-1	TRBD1	TGTGCCAGCAGTCCTCGACAGGGGGAGTATGGCTACACCTTC	CASSPRQGEYGYTF
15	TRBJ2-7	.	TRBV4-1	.	TGCGCCAGCAGCCAAGAGGCGGCGGGCGCCTACGAGCAGTACTTC	CASSQEAAGAYEQYF
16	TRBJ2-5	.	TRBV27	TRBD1	TGTGCCAGCGGGCAACCTTTGACAGGGTTAACGGAGACCCAGTACTTC	CASGQPLTGLTETQYF
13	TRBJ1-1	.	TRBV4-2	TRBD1	TGTGCCAGCAGAGGGGGCAGTGGCACTGAAGCTTTCTTT	CASRGGSGTEAFF
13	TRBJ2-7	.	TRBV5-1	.	TGCGCCAGCAGCTTGGACGGCGGCTACGAGCAGTACTTC	CASSLDGGYEQYF
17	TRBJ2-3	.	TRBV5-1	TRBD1	TGCGCCAGCAGCGGGGGGACAGGGGACGTGAGCACAGATACGCAGTATTTT	CASSGGTGDVSTDTQYF
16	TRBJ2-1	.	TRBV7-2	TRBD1	TGTGCCAGCAGCGCTCCCGGGACAGAAACCTACAATGAGCAGTTCTTC	CASSAPGTETYNEQFF
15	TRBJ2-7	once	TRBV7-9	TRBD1	TGTGCCAGCAGCGCCTCACAGGGGGGCTCCTACGAGCAGTACTTC	CASSASQGGSYEQYF
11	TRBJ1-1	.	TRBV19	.	TGTGCCAGTAGTTTCCTAGCTGAAGCTTTCTTT	CASSFLAEAFF
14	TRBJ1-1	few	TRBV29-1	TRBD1	TGCAGCATTTACGGAGGACAGGGGGTCACTGAAGCTTTCTTT	CSIYGGQGVTEAFF
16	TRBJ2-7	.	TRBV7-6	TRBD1	TGTGCCAGCAGCCCGGGGACAGGTAAACCGCGGCACGAGCAGTACTTC	CASSPGTGKPRHEQYF
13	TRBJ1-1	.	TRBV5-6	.	TGTGCCAGCAGCTTGGTTACCTCAGGAGAAGCTTTCTTT	CASSLVTSGEAFF
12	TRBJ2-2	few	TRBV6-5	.	TGTGCCAGCAGTGGACAGATAGGGGAGCTGTTTTTT	CASSGQIGELFF
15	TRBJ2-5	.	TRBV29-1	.	TGCAGCGTTCTACCGGGACACCCTACCCAAGAGACCCAGTACTTC	CSVLPGHPTQETQYF
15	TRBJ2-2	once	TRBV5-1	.	TGCGCCAGCAGTTATGACAGAATGAACACCGGGGAGCTGTTTTTT	CASSYDRMNTGELFF